The next 14 T cell receptor beta chains were all read from a single sample in a study of beta chain features in type 1 diabetes. General study findings and limits: Shorter TCRB CDR3s, moderately but significantly so, marked every one of the four CD4+ subsets in Type 1 diabetes patients.

Sequenced material consisted of expressed TCRB transcripts (all of the isolated RNA was reverse transcribed). Using immunoSEQ multiplex PCR, the repertoire was profiled, and TCRdb retains in-frame clones only, with some absent. Altogether 200,000 to 300,000 clones are present, roughly 20% being singletons, with the ten largest covering roughly 0.028%. Their antigens are not known. Sequences were obtained from naive CD4+ T cells from blood. The receptors come from a woman aged 40 to 55 with type 1 diabetes.

This clone was picked up a small number of times. Other DNA sequences in this sample translate to the same CDR3. The V gene is TRBV11-2, the J gene TRBJ2-1, with D hard to call. Germline CDR1 and CDR2: SGHAT and FQNNGV. V lost 1 base to trimming and J lost 4 bases, with 5 bases between them. CDR3 length: 13 amino acids. CDR3 in amino acids: CASSLAQYNEQFF. The CDR3 DNA is TGTGCCAGCAGCTTAGCCCAGTACAATGAGCAGTTCTTC. Complete variable domain (other parts from reference TRBV11-2 and TRBJ2-1): EAGVAQSPRYKIIEKRQSVAFWCNPISGHATLYWYQQILGQGPKLLIQFQNNGVVDDSQLPKDRFSAERLKGVDSTLKIQPAKLEDSAVYLCASSLAQYNEQFFGPGTRLTVL.

V and J are TRBV15 and TRBJ2-7; tentative D call: TRBD2 (6 bases). The CDR3 consists of 13 residues. CDR1 and CDR2 (germline): LNHNV, YYDKDF (reference sequence). Trimming took 8 bases from V and 2 from J, leaving 13 bases between them. CDR3 protein: CATAGRPPYEQYF. The CDR3 region has the DNA TGTGCCACCGCGGGGAGGCCACCCTACGAGCAGTACTTC.

The V call is TRBV29-1, the J call TRBJ2-1, with 14 bases fitting TRBD2. CDR3 length equals 15 residues. From germline, CDR1 is SQVTM and CDR2 ANQGSEA. The trim removed 4 bases at V and 15 bases at J, leaving 14 bases unmatched. Written as DNA, the CDR3 is TGCAGCGTTGGCTCCCCTGGACTAGCGGGAGGAGGTTGGTTCTTC. Its translation is CSVGSPGLAGGGWFF.

CDR3 nucleotide sequence: TGCGCCAGCAGCTTGGAGACAGCTTACAATGAGCAGTTCTTC. It encodes CASSLETAYNEQFF. The chain carries TRBV5-1 and TRBJ2-1; D might be TRBD1 (5 bases). This CDR3 has 14 amino acids. Germline CDR1 and CDR2: SGHRS and YFSETQ. V lost 0 bases and J lost 4, with 8 bases in between. Looking up the rest from reference TRBV5-1 and TRBJ2-1 gives the full variable domain: KAGVTQTPRYLIKTRGQQVTLSCSPISGHRSVSWYQQTPGQGLQFLFEYFSETQRNKGNFPGRFSGRQFSNSRSEMNVSTLELGDSALYLCASSLETAYNEQFFGPGTRLTVL.

The chain carries TRBV5-1 and TRBJ1-5, with TRBD1 matching 10 bases. Germline-derived CDR1 and CDR2 are SGHRS and YFSETQ. Trimming removed 4 bases from V and 7 bases from J; junction bases left unmatched: 8. This CDR3 has 15 residues. The CDR3 bases are TGCGCCAGCAGCCTGACAGGGGGCAACGGACAGCCCCAGCATTTT. Its protein is CASSLTGGNGQPQHF.

The chain recombines TRBV18 with TRBJ1-5; 9 nucleotides align to TRBD1. CDR1 KGHSH and CDR2 LQKENI come from the germline V gene. The length of the CDR3 is 14 residues. Trimming took 8 bases from V and 5 from J; bases not matched to a gene: 7. The CDR3 DNA follows: TGTGCCAGCACGCAACAGGGGGCGGATCAGCCCCAGCATTTT. Protein product: CASTQQGADQPQHF.

CDR3 protein: CSVGGQQETQYF. CDR3 DNA: TGCAGCGTTGGGGGACAGCAAGAGACCCAGTACTTC. The chain couples TRBV29-1 to TRBJ2-5; 7 bases are a match to TRBD1. The J segment lost 2 bases and the V segment lost 4 bases, leaving 1 base of the junction unmatched. Germline V lookup: CDR1 SQVTM, CDR2 ANQGSEA. CDR3 length equals 12 residues.

This clone has more than one count but fewer than ten. The chain combines TRBV10-2 with TRBJ1-2, with no clear D. The V end was cut by 2 bases, the J end by 1 base, with 5 bases between. The V gene's germline CDR1 is WSHSY and CDR2 SAAADI. This CDR3 is 13 amino acids long. DNA of the CDR3: TGCGCCAGCAGTGAGGTTCTTAACTATGGCTACACCTTC. Protein: CASSEVLNYGYTF.

This clone was seen a few times. The chain carries TRBV7-2 and TRBJ2-3, with D perhaps matching TRBD2 (6 bases). The germline gives CDR1 SGHTA, CDR2 FQGNSA. V shed 6 bases and J shed 2 bases, with 15 bases lying between them. CDR3 length: 15 residues. This CDR3 reads CASRFPGLNTDTQYF. In DNA form, the CDR3 reads TGTGCCAGCAGATTTCCGGGACTGAACACAGATACGCAGTATTTT.

The CDR3 region has the DNA TGCAGCGCAAGCGAGACAGGGGGCTTGGAGACCCAGTACTTC. Translated, it gives CSASETGGLETQYF. The V gene is TRBV29-1, the J gene TRBJ2-5; 10 nucleotides match TRBD1. V lost 7 bases and J lost 5; bases outside the gene matches: 10. Germline V gene lookup returns CDR1 SQVTM and CDR2 ANQGSEA. This CDR3 region has 14 residues.

The chain joins TRBV4-1 to TRBJ1-5; D is undetermined. The germline V gene has CDR1 MGHRA and CDR2 YSYEKL. This CDR3 contains 14 residues. V dropped 4 bases and J dropped 4 bases, with 11 bases sitting between them. CDR3 sequence: CASSPYEANQPQHF. The CDR3 DNA sequence: TGCGCCAGCAGCCCCTACGAAGCGAATCAGCCCCAGCATTTT.

The chain combines TRBV30 with TRBJ1-3; D remains unclear. Deletions cut 4 bases from V and 4 bases from J, with 11 bases between. The V gene's germline CDR1 is GTSNPN and CDR2 SVGIG (reference sequence). The CDR3 is made up of 13 amino acids. CDR3 in amino acids: CAWNRIFGNTIYF. CDR3 coding DNA: TGTGCCTGGAACAGAATTTTCGGAAACACCATATATTTT. The variable domain in full, completed from reference TRBV30 and TRBJ1-3, reads SQTIHQWPATLVQPVGSPLSLECTVEGTSNPNLYWYRQAAGRGLQLLFYSVGIGQISSEVPQNLSASRPQDRQFILSSKKLLLSDSGFYLCAWNRIFGNTIYFGEGSWLTVV.

This clone was recorded a few times. This rearrangement joins TRBV18 to TRBJ2-1; TRBD1 aligns across 12 bases. Germline CDR1 reads KGHSH; CDR2 reads LQKENI. Trimming removed 3 bases from V and 8 bases from J; junction bases left unmatched: 5. The CDR3 consists of 15 residues. CDR3 sequence reads: CASSPLGQGADEQFF. CDR3 DNA sequence: TGTGCCAGCTCACCCTTGGGACAGGGGGCCGATGAGCAGTTCTTC.

This clone was counted only a few times. This rearrangement joins TRBV28 to TRBJ1-2; 8 bases match TRBD1. The ends lost 3 bases at V and 1 base at J; junction bases unmatched: 4. CDR1 MDHEN and CDR2 SYDVKM come from the germline V gene. The CDR3 has 15 residues. In DNA, the CDR3 is TGTGCCAGCAGTTTCCAGGGGGCAGATAACTATGGCTACACCTTC. This translates into CASSFQGADNYGYTF.